This TCR delta chain came from a study of Vδ1+ human thymocytes. As to this clone: Its antigen is not known.

Sorted Vdelta1+ thymocytes were about 97% to 99.6% pure. Germline lookup yields CDR1 TSWWSYY and CDR2 QGS. V shed 2 bases and J shed 0 bases, with 4 bases lying between them. CDR3 size: 14 residues. Points from the study as a whole: Highly polyclonal TRG and TRD repertoires with Gaussian CDR3 length distributions appeared in thymus. Thymic delta-chain repertoires held roughly 20% Vdelta2 sequences and few Vdelta3, despite high sort purity. TRG sequences recurred across donors, whereas TRD sequences stayed essentially private. Unexpected Vdelta2 sequences could cause misinterpretation of bulk repertoire data.

Sequences come from RNA converted to cDNA by reverse transcription. CDR3 amplicons came from multiplex PCR with pooled V-gene forward and constant-region reverse primers. TCRdb re-called the multiplex PCR reads through CATT. The sample yields 20,000 to 25,000 delta-chain clones, 8.1% seen once. The sample comprised Vdelta1+ gamma-delta thymocytes from the thymus. Subset: FACS-sorted CD3+ TCRalphabeta- TCRVdelta1+ TCRVdelta2- thymocytes. The sequence was collected from a child in the first two years of life who had congenital heart surgery. The genes are TRDV1 and TRDJ2; D ambiguous. The CDR3 spells CALGEGSLTAQLFF. The DNA of the CDR3 is TGTGCTCTTGGGGAAGGTTCTTTGACAGCACAACTCTTCTTT.